This TCR beta chain originates from a study of glioma-infiltrating T cells. Broader study findings: Above-expected tissue-blood divergence occurred in all gliomas, most in low-grade ones.

As regards this clonotype: Its antigen is not known.

The iRepertoire nested amplicon-rescue multiplex PCR amplified TCR alpha and beta CDR3s from RNA. TCRdb processed the multiplex PCR reads anew with MiXCR; each CDR3 protein has one entry. The sample contains about 140,000 distinct CDR3 sequences, 35% to 50% of which appear only once. Germline CDR1 and CDR2: DFQATT and SNEGSKA (reference sequence). This CDR3 has 16 amino acids. The gene calls are TRBV20-1 and TRBJ1-1; a possible D gene is TRBD1 (6 bases). The TCR comes from a human donor with low-grade glioma or glioblastoma, undergoing nonglioma brain surgery, or in good health (not recorded which). The source material was glioma tissue, nonneoplastic brain tissue, or PBMCs (not recorded which). Here the CDR3 DNA reads TGCAGAGCGGGGGGGGCAGGAAGTAGCGGGAACACTGAAGCTTTCTTT. This encodes CRAGGAGSSGNTEAFF.